A selection of T cell receptor beta chains follows, all from one sample in a study of blood T cell repertoires in COVID-19. The protocol was immunoSEQ multiplex PCR, while the TCRdb copy is restricted to in-frame clones and leaves out a portion. The table has 310,000 or so clones, roughly 90% seen once. What was sequenced was peripheral blood. These receptors were collected from a woman aged 25-40 years with COVID-19, enrolled during active disease. Both conserved end residues are part of each CDR3. D genes are given only for firm matches. Rows may omit the clone size; those that give it use once, few, many or a size class.

V gene,clone size,J gene,D gene,CDR3 DNA,CDR3 protein
TRBV9,-,TRBJ2-7,TRBD1,TGTGCCAGCAGCGAGACAGGGATCCCCTACGAGCAGTACTTC,CASSETGIPYEQYF
TRBV29-1,-,TRBJ2-5,TRBD2,TGCAGCGCAGGCTTTGATAGCGGGAGGGGAGGGACCCAGTACTTC,CSAGFDSGRGGTQYF
TRBV5-4,-,TRBJ2-3,TRBD2,TGTGCCAGCAGTTATACTAGCGGGGCCAGCACAGATACGCAGTATTTT,CASSYTSGASTDTQYF
TRBV2,-,TRBJ1-1,-,TGTGCCGGATTACCAGACTTGAACACTGAAGCTTTCTTT,CAGLPDLNTEAFF
TRBV27,-,TRBJ1-2,TRBD1,TGTGCCAGCACTCCCAGGGGGACAGGGAAATGGGGCTACACCTTC,CASTPRGTGKWGYTF
TRBV11-3,-,TRBJ1-4,TRBD1,TGTGCCAGCACTTTCCAGGGGGCGACTAATGAAAAACTGTTTTTT,CASTFQGATNEKLFF
TRBV29-1,-,TRBJ1-4,TRBD1,TGCAGCGTTCTTGGCCAGGGGGGTGAAAAACTGTTTTTT,CSVLGQGGEKLFF
TRBV28,-,TRBJ1-1,TRBD1,TGTGCCAGCAGGTCGCAGGGGGTGGGGAACACTGAAGCTTTCTTT,CASRSQGVGNTEAFF
TRBV4-1,-,TRBJ2-7,-,TGCGCCAGCAGCCAAGGACAAGCAATCAACTACGAGCAGTACTTC,CASSQGQAINYEQYF
TRBV20-1,-,TRBJ2-3,TRBD2,TGCAGTGCGAGTCTCGCGGGAGCGGGAGATACGCAGTATTTT,CSASLAGAGDTQYF
TRBV7-9,-,TRBJ2-3,TRBD1,TGTGCCAGCAGCTCCTGGACAGGGGGCACAGATACGCAGTATTTT,CASSSWTGGTDTQYF
TRBV7-9,-,TRBJ2-5,TRBD1,TGTGCCAGCAGCTTCTCGGGACAGGGGGCGAATCAAAACTTC,CASSFSGQGANQNF
TRBV19,-,TRBJ1-4,TRBD1,TGTGCCAGTAGTCCCCGGGACAGGGGGTCTGAAAAACTGTTTTTT,CASSPRDRGSEKLFF
TRBV6-5,-,TRBJ2-7,TRBD2,TGTGCCAGCAGTTACGACTCTAGCGGGAGGACCGACGAGCAGTACTTC,CASSYDSSGRTDEQYF
TRBV27,-,TRBJ2-7,TRBD2,TGTGCCAGCAGTTTTCGGCTAGCGGGACCGGATGAGCAGTACTTC,CASSFRLAGPDEQYF
TRBV30,-,TRBJ2-7,-,TGTGCCTGGAGTACGACAGGTCCCGCTGGTTTGTCCTACGAGCAGTACTTC,CAWSTTGPAGLSYEQYF
TRBV2,-,TRBJ1-1,TRBD1,TGTGCCAGCAGTCCGACAGGGGTGGCTGAAGCTTTCTTT,CASSPTGVAEAFF
TRBV7-7,-,TRBJ2-5,-,TGTGCCAGCAGCTCCTCCGTAGCAAACCAAGAGACCCAGTACTTC,CASSSSVANQETQYF
TRBV10-2,-,TRBJ2-1,-,TGCGCCAGCAGTTTGGGCAGTGAGCAGTTCTTC,CASSLGSEQFF
TRBV19,-,TRBJ2-1,-,TGTGCCAGTAGATTCACGGAGGCTAAAGACAATGAGCAGTTCTTC,CASRFTEAKDNEQFF
TRBV19,-,TRBJ1-5,TRBD1,TGTGCCAGTAGCACGACAGGGAAGAGCAATCAGCCCCAGCATTTT,CASSTTGKSNQPQHF
TRBV30,-,TRBJ1-2,TRBD1,TGTGCCTGGAGTGTCCAGAGTTTTACAGGGGGCCATGGCTACACCTTC,CAWSVQSFTGGHGYTF
TRBV5-1,-,TRBJ2-2,TRBD2,TGCGCCAGCAGCAAGGGGACTAGCGGTGCGAACACCGGGGAGCTGTTTTTT,CASSKGTSGANTGELFF
TRBV7-9,-,TRBJ2-1,-,TGTGCCAGCAGCTTCTTCCTTGGCCCCTCCTACAATGAGCAGTTCTTC,CASSFFLGPSYNEQFF
TRBV25-1,-,TRBJ2-7,-,TGTGCCAGCAGGGGCAGCTACGAGCAGTACTTC,CASRGSYEQYF
TRBV12-5,-,TRBJ1-5,-,TGTGCTAGTGGTTTGGTAGGAGGGGCGCTTAATCAGCCCCAGCATTTT,CASGLVGGALNQPQHF
TRBV19,-,TRBJ1-5,-,TGTGCCAGTAGTATAGATAGCAGGGCGGACCAGCCCCAGCATTTT,CASSIDSRADQPQHF
TRBV28,-,TRBJ2-2,TRBD1,TGTGCCAGCAGACCAGCCAGGGGGTCGCCCGGGGAGCTGTTTTTT,CASRPARGSPGELFF
TRBV5-1,-,TRBJ2-7,TRBD1,TGCGCCAGCAGCTCCGGGACAGGGGGGGACGAGCAGTACTTC,CASSSGTGGDEQYF
TRBV6-2/TRBV6-3,-,TRBJ1-5,TRBD1,TGTGCCAGCAGTTTGTTTTTGACAGGGGGCGCGTATCAAAACAATCAGCCCCAGCATTTT,CASSLFLTGGAYQNNQPQHF
TRBV4-1,-,TRBJ1-1,-,TGCGCCAGCAGCCAAGAGGGGCGGACCACTGAAGCTTTCTTT,CASSQEGRTTEAFF
TRBV5-6,-,TRBJ1-2,-,TGTGCCAGCAGCCTACAACAGATAAACTATGGCTACACCTTC,CASSLQQINYGYTF
TRBV27,-,TRBJ2-2,TRBD2,TGTGCCAGCAGTTTAACTAGCGGGAGGACTTCCGGGGAGCTGTTTTTT,CASSLTSGRTSGELFF
TRBV18,-,TRBJ2-7,TRBD1,TGTGCCAGCTCACCACCGGGACAGGGTTCCCACGAGCAGTACTTC,CASSPPGQGSHEQYF
TRBV19,-,TRBJ2-7,TRBD1,TGTGCCAGTGGTGGACAGGCCTACGAGCAGTACTTC,CASGGQAYEQYF
TRBV18,-,TRBJ1-3,TRBD1,TGTGCCAGCTCACCTTCCGGGACAGGGCTCCGCTCTGGAAACACCATATATTTT,CASSPSGTGLRSGNTIYF
TRBV12-3/TRBV12-4,-,TRBJ1-6,TRBD1,TGTGCCAGCAGGCTGCAGGGGGCCTCACCCCTCCACTTT,CASRLQGASPLHF
TRBV19,-,TRBJ2-2,TRBD2,TGTGCCAGTAGTGGACTAGCGGGAGGGCCAGGGTTTTCCGGGGAGCTGTTTTTT,CASSGLAGGPGFSGELFF
TRBV11-2,-,TRBJ1-3,-,TGTGCCAGCAGCTTAGGCCGACAGGGAAACACCATATATTTT,CASSLGRQGNTIYF
TRBV11-2,-,TRBJ1-1,TRBD1,TGTGCCAGCAGCCGGGACAGGGGCACTGAAGCTTTCTTT,CASSRDRGTEAFF
TRBV19,-,TRBJ1-1,-,TGTGCCAGTAGTTTCCCCGCCGGGCAGGGTGGGTCTGAAGCTTTCTTT,CASSFPAGQGGSEAFF
TRBV10-2,once,TRBJ2-5,TRBD1,TGCGCCAGCAATGGGGGGACAGGGATCTCAGAGACCCAGTACTTC,CASNGGTGISETQYF
TRBV28,-,TRBJ2-2,-,TGTGCCAGCAGTTTCTCAGGGGCCGGGGAGCTGTTTTTT,CASSFSGAGELFF
TRBV3-1/TRBV3-2,-,TRBJ1-5,TRBD1,TGTGCCAGCAGCCCTAAACCCGGGACAGGGGGGAATCAGCCCCAGCATTTT,CASSPKPGTGGNQPQHF
TRBV2,-,TRBJ1-4,-,TGTGCCAGCAGTCCCGGGGAGGAATTTGAAAAACTGTTTTTT,CASSPGEEFEKLFF
TRBV15,-,TRBJ1-5,-,TGTGCCACCAGCAGAGTGAAGGCAGGGGGCAATCAGCCCCAGCATTTT,CATSRVKAGGNQPQHF
TRBV7-2,-,TRBJ2-3,-,TGTGCCAGCAGCTCTTATGCCTCGATTTCGGCAGATACGCAGTATTTT,CASSSYASISADTQYF
TRBV3-1/TRBV3-2,-,TRBJ2-5,-,TGTGCCAGCAGCTGGGAGTTTGAGGAGACCCAGTACTTC,CASSWEFEETQYF
TRBV7-9,-,TRBJ2-5,TRBD1,TGTGCCAGCAGCGCCGACAGGGGTTTGGCGACCCAGTACTTC,CASSADRGLATQYF
TRBV7-2,once,TRBJ2-5,TRBD2,TGTGCCAGCAGCCTTCAAACGGGAGGGCCCGGTGGAGAGACCCAGTACTTC,CASSLQTGGPGGETQYF
TRBV30,-,TRBJ2-1,-,TGTGCCTGCTATACGTCCTTGACAGAGAGATACAATGAGCAGTTCTTC,CACYTSLTERYNEQFF
TRBV30,few,TRBJ2-2,TRBD1,TGTGCCCACCACTCGTACAGGGGGAACACCGGGGAGCTGTTTTTT,CAHHSYRGNTGELFF
TRBV27,-,TRBJ2-2,TRBD2,TGTGCCAGCAGCTTTACCTTACCCGGGGCGGGAGGCACCGGGGAGCTGTTTTTT,CASSFTLPGAGGTGELFF